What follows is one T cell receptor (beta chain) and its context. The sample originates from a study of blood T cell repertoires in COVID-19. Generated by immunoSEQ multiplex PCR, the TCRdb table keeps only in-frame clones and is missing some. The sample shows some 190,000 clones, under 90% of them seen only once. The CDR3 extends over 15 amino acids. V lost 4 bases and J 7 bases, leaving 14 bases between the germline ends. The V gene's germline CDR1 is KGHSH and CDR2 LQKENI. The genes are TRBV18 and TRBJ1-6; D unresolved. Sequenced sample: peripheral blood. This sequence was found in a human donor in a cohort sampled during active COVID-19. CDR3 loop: CASSLVNEGNSPLHF. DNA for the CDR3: TGTGCCAGCTCACTAGTTAACGAGGGCAATTCACCCCTCCACTTT.